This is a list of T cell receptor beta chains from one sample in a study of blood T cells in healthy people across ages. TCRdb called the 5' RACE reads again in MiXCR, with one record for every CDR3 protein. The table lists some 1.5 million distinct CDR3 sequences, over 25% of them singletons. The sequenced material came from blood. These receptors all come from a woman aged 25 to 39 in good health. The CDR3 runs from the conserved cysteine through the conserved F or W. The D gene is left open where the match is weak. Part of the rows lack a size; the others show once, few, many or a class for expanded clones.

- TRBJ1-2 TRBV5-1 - CASSYLWRDYYTF TGCGCCAGCAGCTATCTCTGGAGGGACTACTACACCTTC
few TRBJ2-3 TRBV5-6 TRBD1 CASSQTGVTDTQYF TGTGCCAGCAGCCAGACAGGGGTTACAGATACGCAGTATTTT
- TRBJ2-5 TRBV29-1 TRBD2 CSVVLAGGQETQYF TGCAGCGTTGTTCTAGCGGGGGGTCAAGAGACCCAGTACTTC
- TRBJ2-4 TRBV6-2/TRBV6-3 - CASSCGPTGVSIAKNIQYF TGTGCCAGTAGTTGCGGTCCGACGGGCGTATCCATAGCCAAAAACATTCAGTACTTC
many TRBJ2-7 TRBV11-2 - CASSAGIAGGFSYEQYF TGTGCCAGCAGCGCCGGGATCGCGGGCGGGTTCTCCTACGAGCAGTACTTC
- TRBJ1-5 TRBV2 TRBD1 CASSGGQNNQPQHF TGTGCCAGCAGTGGGGGACAGAACAATCAGCCCCAGCATTTT
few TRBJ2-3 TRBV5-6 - CASSQIVTPDTQYF TGTGCCAGCAGCCAGATTGTGACCCCCGATACGCAGTATTTT
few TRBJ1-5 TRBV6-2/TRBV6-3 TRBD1 CASSYQTGTGVWPQHF TGTGCCAGCAGTTACCAAACCGGGACAGGGGTTTGGCCCCAGCATTTT
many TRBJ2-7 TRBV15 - CATSRDASSGLRSYEQYF TGTGCCACCAGCAGAGATGCGAGCAGCGGCCTGAGATCCTACGAGCAGTACTTC
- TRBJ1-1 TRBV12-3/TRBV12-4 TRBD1 CASSLGDRELTDAFF TGTGCCAGCAGTTTAGGGGACAGGGAACTAACGGATGCTTTCTTT
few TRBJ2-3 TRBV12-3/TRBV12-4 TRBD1 CASRQDRDGGDTQYF TGTGCCAGCAGACAAGACAGGGATGGTGGTGATACGCAGTATTTT
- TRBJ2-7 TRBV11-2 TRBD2 CASSLGLAGEFSEQYF TGTGCCAGCAGCTTAGGACTAGCGGGAGAGTTCTCCGAGCAGTACTTC
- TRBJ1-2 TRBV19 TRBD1 CASSSLGSGTAGFNYGYTF TGTGCCAGTAGTTCTCTCGGCTCCGGGACAGCCGGATTTAACTATGGCTACACCTTC
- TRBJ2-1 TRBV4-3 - CAGSQGRSRGEQFF TGCGCCGGCAGCCAAGGGCGGAGTCGGGGTGAGCAGTTCTTC
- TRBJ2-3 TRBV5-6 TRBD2 CASSATSGASDSTDTQYF TGTGCCAGCAGTGCTACTAGCGGAGCTTCTGATAGCACAGATACGCAGTATTTT
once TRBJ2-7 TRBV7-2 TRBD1 CASSSGIGQGDYEQYF TGTGCCAGCAGCTCCGGAATTGGACAGGGGGACTACGAGCAGTACTTC
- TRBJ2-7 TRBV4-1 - CASSQGDTGLYYEQYF TGCGCCAGCAGCCAAGGAGACACGGGACTTTACTACGAGCAGTACTTC
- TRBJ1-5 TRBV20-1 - CSARVSPATSNQPQHF TGCAGTGCTAGAGTTTCTCCGGCGACGAGCAATCAGCCCCAGCATTTT
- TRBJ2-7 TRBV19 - CASSPQLTPYEQYF TGTGCCAGTAGCCCTCAGCTTACCCCCTACGAGCAGTACTTC
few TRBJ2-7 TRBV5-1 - CASSLGPEGYYEQYF TGCGCCAGCAGCTTGGGGCCCGAAGGTTACTACGAGCAGTACTTC
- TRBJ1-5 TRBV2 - CASRRTENSNQPQHF TGTGCCAGCAGAAGGACGGAGAATAGCAATCAGCCCCAGCATTTT
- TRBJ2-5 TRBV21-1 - CASRLGDIGQEETQYF TGTGCCAGCAGACTGGGGGATATTGGACAGGAAGAGACCCAGTACTTC
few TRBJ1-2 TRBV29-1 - CSVEDREGPTRVYGYTF TGCAGCGTTGAAGATCGTGAGGGGCCAACCCGCGTATATGGCTACACCTTC
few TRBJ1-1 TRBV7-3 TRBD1 CASSQQGMRTEAFF TGTGCCAGCAGCCAACAGGGGATGAGGACTGAAGCTTTCTTT
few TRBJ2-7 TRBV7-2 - CASSVPQRGRYEQYF TGTGCCAGCAGCGTCCCCCAACGGGGGAGGTACGAGCAGTACTTC
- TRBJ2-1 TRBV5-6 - CASSLRGISSYNEQFF TGTGCCAGCAGCTTGAGGGGTATTAGCTCCTACAATGAGCAGTTCTTC
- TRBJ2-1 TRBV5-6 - CASNPGETYNEQFF TGTGCCAGTAATCCGGGAGAAACCTACAATGAGCAGTTCTTC
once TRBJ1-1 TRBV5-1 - CANSLVDLNTEAFF TGCGCCAACAGCTTGGTGGATTTGAACACTGAAGCTTTCTTT
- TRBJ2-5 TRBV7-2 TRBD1 CASRRQGVSETQYF TGTGCCAGCAGGAGACAGGGTGTGTCAGAGACCCAGTACTTC
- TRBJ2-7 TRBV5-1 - CASSSHPRTPTSYEQYF TGCGCCAGCAGCTCACATCCTAGGACACCCACCTCCTACGAGCAGTACTTC